This T cell receptor beta chain was captured by sequencing in a study of control samples from healthy donors and cancer patients. Germline assignment: CDR1 SGHRS and CDR2 YFSETQ. The CDR3 loop spans 16 amino acids. Trimming took off 4 bases at V and 0 bases at J, with 14 bases between the two ends. Repertoires were generated with immunoSEQ multiplex PCR, while TCRdb's copy carries only in-frame clones and drops some. The repertoire has around 150,000 clones, 96% of them found once; the top ten carry over 0.9%. This receptor was taken from a woman in her twenties or thirties in good health. The sequenced sample was blood. This rearrangement joins TRBV5-1 to TRBJ2-1, with D possibly matching TRBD2 (6 bases). The CDR3: CASSREDGSSYNEQFF. DNA for the CDR3: TGCGCCAGCAGCAGGGAGGACGGAAGCTCCTACAATGAGCAGTTCTTC.